The clone carrying this TCR beta chain has a count of ten or more. Its antigen is unidentified. Combining a sample-barcoded 5' primer with a J-beta primer mix, a second PCR ran for about 7 to 12 cycles. Via MiXCR, TCRdb re-called the 5' RACE reads, giving one row per CDR3 protein. The table records around 1,000,000 distinct CDR3 sequences, about two fifths of them present only once. This entry is derived from a study of blood T cells in healthy people across ages. Study-level results: Among long-lived donors, naive CD4+ cells were more numerous and diversity higher than in aged donors.

Sequencing used blood. The source is a man aged 18 to 35 in good health.

In DNA, the CDR3 is TGCAGTGCTAGGGGCGGAGGGGGCAATCAGCCCCAGCATTTT. As protein: CSARGGGGNQPQHF. This chain links TRBV20-1 with TRBJ1-5; weak D call: TRBD1 (5 bases). CDR3 length: 14 amino acids. The V gene's germline CDR1 is DFQATT and CDR2 SNEGSKA (reference sequence). With 3 bases removed from V and 2 bases from J, the gap between germline ends came to 11 bases.